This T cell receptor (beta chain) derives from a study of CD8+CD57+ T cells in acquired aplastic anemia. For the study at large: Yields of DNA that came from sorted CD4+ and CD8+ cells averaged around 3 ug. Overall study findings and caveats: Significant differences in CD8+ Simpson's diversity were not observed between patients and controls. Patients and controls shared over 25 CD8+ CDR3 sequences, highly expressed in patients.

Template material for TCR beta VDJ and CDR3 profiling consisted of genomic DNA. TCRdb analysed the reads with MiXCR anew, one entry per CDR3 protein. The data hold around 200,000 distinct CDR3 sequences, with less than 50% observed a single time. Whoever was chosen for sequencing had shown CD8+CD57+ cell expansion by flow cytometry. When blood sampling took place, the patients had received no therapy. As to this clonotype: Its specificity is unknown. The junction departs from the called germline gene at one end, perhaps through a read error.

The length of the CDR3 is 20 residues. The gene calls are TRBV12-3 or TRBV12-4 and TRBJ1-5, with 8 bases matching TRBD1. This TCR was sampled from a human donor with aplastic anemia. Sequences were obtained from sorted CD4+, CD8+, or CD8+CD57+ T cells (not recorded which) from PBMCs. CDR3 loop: CASSLVGRAGGRGGNQPQRF. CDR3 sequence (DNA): TGTGCCAGCAGTTTAGTCGGTAGGGCAGGGGGCAGAGGTGGCAATCAGCCCCAGCGTTTT.